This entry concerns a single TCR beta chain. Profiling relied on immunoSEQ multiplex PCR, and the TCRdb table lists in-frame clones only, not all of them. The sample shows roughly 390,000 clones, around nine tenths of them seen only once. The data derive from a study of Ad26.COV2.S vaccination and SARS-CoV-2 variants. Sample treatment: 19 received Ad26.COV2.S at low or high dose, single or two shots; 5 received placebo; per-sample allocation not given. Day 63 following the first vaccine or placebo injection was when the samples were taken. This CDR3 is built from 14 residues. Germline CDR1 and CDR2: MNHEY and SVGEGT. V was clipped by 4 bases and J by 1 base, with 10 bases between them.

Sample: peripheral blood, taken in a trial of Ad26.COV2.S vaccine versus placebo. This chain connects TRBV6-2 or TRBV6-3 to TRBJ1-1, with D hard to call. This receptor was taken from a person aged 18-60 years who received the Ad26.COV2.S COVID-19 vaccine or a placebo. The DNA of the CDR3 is TGTGCCAGCAGTTTGACACTTCGGAACACTGAAGCTTTCTTT. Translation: CASSLTLRNTEAFF.